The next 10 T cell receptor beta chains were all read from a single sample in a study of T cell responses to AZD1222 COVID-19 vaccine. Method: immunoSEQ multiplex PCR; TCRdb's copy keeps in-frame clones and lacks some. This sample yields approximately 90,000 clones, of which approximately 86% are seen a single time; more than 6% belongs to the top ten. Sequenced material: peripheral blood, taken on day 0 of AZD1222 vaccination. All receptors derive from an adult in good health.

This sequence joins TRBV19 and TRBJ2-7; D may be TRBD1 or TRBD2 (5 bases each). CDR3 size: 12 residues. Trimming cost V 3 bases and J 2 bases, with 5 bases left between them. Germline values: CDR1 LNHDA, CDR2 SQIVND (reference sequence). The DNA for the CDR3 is TGTGCCAGTAGTATGGGACCCTACGAGCAGTACTTC. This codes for CASSMGPYEQYF. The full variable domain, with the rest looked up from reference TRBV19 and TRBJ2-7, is DGGITQSPKYLFRKEGQNVTLSCEQNLNHDAMYWYRQDPGQGLRLIYYSQIVNDFQKGDIAEGYSVSREKKESFPLTVTSAQKNPTAFYLCASSMGPYEQYFGPGTRLTVT.

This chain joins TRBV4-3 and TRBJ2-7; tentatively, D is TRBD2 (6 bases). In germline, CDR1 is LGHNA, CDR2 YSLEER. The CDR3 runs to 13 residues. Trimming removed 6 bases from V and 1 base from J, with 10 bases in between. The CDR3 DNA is TGCGCCAGCAGTCTGGAGGGATCCTACGAGCAGTACTTC. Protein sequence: CASSLEGSYEQYF.

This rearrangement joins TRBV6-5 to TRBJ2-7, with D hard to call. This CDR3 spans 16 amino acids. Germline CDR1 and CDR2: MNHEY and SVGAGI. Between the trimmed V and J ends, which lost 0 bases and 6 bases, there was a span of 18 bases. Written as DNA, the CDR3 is TGTGCCAGCAGTTACTCTATACAGATCCCTAGTGGCGAGCAGTACTTC. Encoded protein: CASSYSIQIPSGEQYF.

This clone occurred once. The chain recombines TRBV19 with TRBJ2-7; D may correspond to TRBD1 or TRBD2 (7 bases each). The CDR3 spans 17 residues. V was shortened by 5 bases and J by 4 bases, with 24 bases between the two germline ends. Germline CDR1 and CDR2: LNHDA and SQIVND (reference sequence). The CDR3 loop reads CASSPAGTVLGGYEQYF. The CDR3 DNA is TGTGCCAGTAGTCCCGCCGGGACAGTCCTGGGGGGGTACGAGCAGTACTTC.

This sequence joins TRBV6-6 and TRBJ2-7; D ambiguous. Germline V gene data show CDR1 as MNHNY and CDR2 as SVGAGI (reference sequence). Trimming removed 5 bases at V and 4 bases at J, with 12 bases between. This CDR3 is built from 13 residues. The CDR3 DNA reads TGTGCCAGCAGTGTTACGTTCCGTTACGAGCAGTACTTC. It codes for CASSVTFRYEQYF.

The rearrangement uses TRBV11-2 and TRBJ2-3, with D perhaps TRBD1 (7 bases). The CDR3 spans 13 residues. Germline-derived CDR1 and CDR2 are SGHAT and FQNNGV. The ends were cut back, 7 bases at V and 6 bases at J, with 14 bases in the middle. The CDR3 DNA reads TGTGCCAGCATGATCAGGGGGGCGGATACGCAGTATTTT. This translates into CASMIRGADTQYF.

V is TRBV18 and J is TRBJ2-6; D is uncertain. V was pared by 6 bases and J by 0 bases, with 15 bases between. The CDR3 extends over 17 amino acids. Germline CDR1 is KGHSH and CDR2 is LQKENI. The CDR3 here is CASSKQDIRSGANVLTF. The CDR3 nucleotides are TGTGCCAGCTCTAAGCAAGACATCCGCTCTGGGGCCAACGTCCTGACTTTC.

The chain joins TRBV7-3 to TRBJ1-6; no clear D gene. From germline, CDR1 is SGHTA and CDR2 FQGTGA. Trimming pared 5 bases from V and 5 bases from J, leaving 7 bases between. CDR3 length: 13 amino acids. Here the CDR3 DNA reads TGTGCCAGCAGCGCAGTGAATAATTCACCCCTCCACTTT. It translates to CASSAVNNSPLHF.

The CDR3: CASSAPGNSRRDTQYF. The DNA for the CDR3 is TGTGCCAGCAGTGCCCCCGGGAACTCCAGGCGGGATACGCAGTATTTT. The chain couples TRBV28 to TRBJ2-3; possibly TRBD2 for D (5 bases). V was cut by 5 bases and J by 6 bases, with 21 bases left in between. CDR1 is MDHEN and CDR2 is SYDVKM in the germline V gene. The CDR3 loop spans 16 amino acids.

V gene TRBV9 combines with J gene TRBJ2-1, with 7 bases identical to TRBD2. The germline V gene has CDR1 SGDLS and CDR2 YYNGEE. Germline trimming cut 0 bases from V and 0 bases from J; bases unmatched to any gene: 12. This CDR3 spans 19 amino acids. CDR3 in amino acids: CASSVAGGTGASSYNEQFF. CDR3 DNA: TGTGCCAGCAGCGTAGCGGGAGGAACAGGCGCGAGCTCCTACAATGAGCAGTTCTTC.